One and the same sample provided the 5 T cell receptor beta chains below, sequenced in a study of OX40 agonist ivuxolimab in advanced cancers. The table came from immunoSEQ multiplex PCR; TCRdb's copy has only in-frame clones and leaves some out. Among about 70,000 clones listed, around nine tenths were seen once. The sequences come from CD4+ or CD8+ T cells sorted from blood, collected in a trial of the OX40 agonist ivuxolimab. These receptors were taken from an adult with an advanced solid tumor such as melanoma, head and neck, liver or kidney cancer.

The chain combines TRBV11-3 with TRBJ2-5; the D gene is possibly TRBD2 (6 bases). The J call may be wrong; the DNA end is better matched by TRBJ2-7. From germline, CDR1 is SGHNT and CDR2 YENEEA. The CDR3 covers 14 residues. This CDR3 reads CASSLGAGTYEQYF. The CDR3 bases are TGTGCCAGCAGCTTAGGGGCGGGGACCTACGAGCAGTACTTC.

V is TRBV18 and J is TRBJ2-7; tentatively, D is TRBD1 (6 bases). The germline CDR1 and CDR2 sequences are KGHSH and LQKENI. The V and J ends lost 3 bases and 0 bases respectively, with 9 bases between them. The CDR3 is 14 residues long. As DNA, the CDR3 is TGTGCCAGCTCACCCCAACAGGGCTCCTACGAGCAGTACTTC. Protein sequence: CASSPQQGSYEQYF.

A single count supports this clone. V and J are TRBV2 and TRBJ2-6; a weak D match, TRBD2 (6 bases). The CDR3 sequence is 18 residues long. Per the germline V gene, CDR1 is SNHLY and CDR2 is FYNNEI. V was cut by 4 bases and J by 0 bases, with 16 bases left in between. CDR3 sequence reads: CASSASTGGASGANVLTF. The CDR3 DNA is TGTGCCAGCAGTGCCTCTACAGGAGGGGCCTCTGGGGCCAACGTCCTGACTTTC. Full variable domain (rest looked up from reference TRBV2 and TRBJ2-6): EPEVTQTPSHQVTQMGQEVILRCVPISNHLYFYWYRQILGQKVEFLVSFYNNEISEKSEIFDDQFSVERPDGSNFTLKIRSTKLEDSAMYFCASSASTGGASGANVLTFGAGSRLTVL.

V gene TRBV13 combines with J gene TRBJ2-4; 11 bases align to TRBD2. The CDR3 is 16 residues long. V was pared by 2 bases and J by 8 bases, with 8 bases of the junction left unmatched. From germline, CDR1 is PRHDT and CDR2 FYEKMQ (reference sequence). The CDR3 protein is CASSLKVASGRHIQYF. The CDR3 bases are TGTGCCAGCAGCTTAAAGGTGGCTAGCGGGAGGCACATTCAGTACTTC.

The rearrangement links TRBV6-1 to TRBJ1-6, with a weak D call TRBD1 (6 bases). CDR3 length equals 16 residues. Trimming took 6 bases from V and 2 from J, leaving 14 bases between them. CDR1 and CDR2 (germline): MNHNS, SASEGT. The CDR3 region is CASRESRGAYNSPLHF. The CDR3, as DNA: TGTGCCAGCAGGGAAAGCAGGGGTGCCTATAATTCACCCCTCCACTTT.